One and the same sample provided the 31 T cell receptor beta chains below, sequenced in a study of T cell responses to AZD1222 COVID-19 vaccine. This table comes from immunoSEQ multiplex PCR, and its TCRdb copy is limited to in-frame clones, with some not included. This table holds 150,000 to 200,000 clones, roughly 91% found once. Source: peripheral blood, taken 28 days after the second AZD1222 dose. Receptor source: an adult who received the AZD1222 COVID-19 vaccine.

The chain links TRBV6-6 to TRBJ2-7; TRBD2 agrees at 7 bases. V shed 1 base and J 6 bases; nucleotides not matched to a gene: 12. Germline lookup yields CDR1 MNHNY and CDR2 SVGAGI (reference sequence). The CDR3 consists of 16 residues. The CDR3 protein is CASSYYRDYPSGEQYF. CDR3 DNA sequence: TGTGCCAGCAGTTACTATAGGGACTACCCGAGCGGCGAGCAGTACTTC.

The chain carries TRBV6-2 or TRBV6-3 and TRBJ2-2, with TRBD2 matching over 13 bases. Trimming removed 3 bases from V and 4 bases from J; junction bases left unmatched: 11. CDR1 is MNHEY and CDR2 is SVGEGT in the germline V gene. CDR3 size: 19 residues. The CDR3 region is CASSYLRTSGSRATGELFF. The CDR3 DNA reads TGTGCCAGCAGTTATCTTCGGACTAGCGGGAGTCGGGCCACCGGGGAGCTGTTTTTT.

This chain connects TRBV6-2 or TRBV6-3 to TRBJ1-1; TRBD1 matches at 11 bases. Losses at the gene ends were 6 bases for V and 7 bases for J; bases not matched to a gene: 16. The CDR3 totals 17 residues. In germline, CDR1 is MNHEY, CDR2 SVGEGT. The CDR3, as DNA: TGTGCCAGCAGCCCTCGGACAGGGGGCTTTTCTTTAGGTGAAGCTTTCTTT. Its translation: CASSPRTGGFSLGEAFF.

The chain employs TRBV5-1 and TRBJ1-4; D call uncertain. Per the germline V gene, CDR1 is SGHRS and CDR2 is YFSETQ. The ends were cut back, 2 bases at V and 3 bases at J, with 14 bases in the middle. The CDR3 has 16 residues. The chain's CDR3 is CASSLRRRGANEKLFF. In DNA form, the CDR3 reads TGCGCCAGCAGCTTACGTCGCCGGGGAGCTAATGAAAAACTGTTTTTT.

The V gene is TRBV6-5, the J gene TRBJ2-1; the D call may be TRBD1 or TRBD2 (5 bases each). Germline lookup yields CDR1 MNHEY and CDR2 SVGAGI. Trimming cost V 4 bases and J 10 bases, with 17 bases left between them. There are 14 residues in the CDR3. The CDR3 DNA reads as TGTGCCAGCAGTTCGCTACTAGGGTGGGGGGAGCAGTTCTTC. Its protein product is CASSSLLGWGEQFF.

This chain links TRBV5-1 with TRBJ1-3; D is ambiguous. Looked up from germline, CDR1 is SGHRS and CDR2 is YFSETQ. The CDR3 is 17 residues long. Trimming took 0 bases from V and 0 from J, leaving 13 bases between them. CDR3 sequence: CASSLVPGSSSGNTIYF. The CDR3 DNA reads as TGCGCCAGCAGCTTGGTGCCCGGCTCGAGCTCTGGAAACACCATATATTTT.

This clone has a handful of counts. The CDR3 loop reads CASSPSTSGSGELFF. The CDR3 DNA reads as TGCGCCAGCAGCCCATCGACTAGCGGGAGCGGGGAGCTGTTTTTT. This chain connects TRBV4-3 to TRBJ2-2, with 12 bases lining up with TRBD2. Trimming at V came to 4 bases and at J to 7 bases, leaving 4 bases not matched to a gene. Per the germline V gene, CDR1 is LGHNA and CDR2 is YSLEER. This CDR3 contains 15 residues.

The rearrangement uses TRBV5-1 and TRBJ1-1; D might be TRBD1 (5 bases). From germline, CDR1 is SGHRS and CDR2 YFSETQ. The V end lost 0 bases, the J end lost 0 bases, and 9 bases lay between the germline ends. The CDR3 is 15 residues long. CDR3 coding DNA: TGCGCCAGCAGCTTGGCCCCAGGGATGAACACTGAAGCTTTCTTT. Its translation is CASSLAPGMNTEAFF.

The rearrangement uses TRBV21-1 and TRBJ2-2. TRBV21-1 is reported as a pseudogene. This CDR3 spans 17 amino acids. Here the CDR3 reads CASSNQGPGRSTGELFF. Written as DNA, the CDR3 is TGTGCCAGCAGCAACCAGGGACCAGGGCGAAGCACCGGGGAGCTGTTTTTT.

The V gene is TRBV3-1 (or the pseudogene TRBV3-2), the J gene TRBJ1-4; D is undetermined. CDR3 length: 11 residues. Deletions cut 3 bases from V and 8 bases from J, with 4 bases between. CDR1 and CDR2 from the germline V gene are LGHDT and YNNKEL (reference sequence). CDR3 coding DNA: TGTGCCAGCAGCCACTACGAAAAACTGTTTTTT. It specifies CASSHYEKLFF.

The CDR3 spells CASRSSGRANEQFF. The CDR3 DNA reads as TGTGCCAGCAGATCTAGCGGGAGGGCCAACGAGCAGTTCTTC. The rearrangement joins TRBV6-5 to TRBJ2-1; 12 bases fit TRBD2. Germline V lookup: CDR1 MNHEY, CDR2 SVGAGI. After removal of 6 bases from V and 10 bases from J, the junction contained 7 bases not matched to a gene. The CDR3 has 14 amino acids.

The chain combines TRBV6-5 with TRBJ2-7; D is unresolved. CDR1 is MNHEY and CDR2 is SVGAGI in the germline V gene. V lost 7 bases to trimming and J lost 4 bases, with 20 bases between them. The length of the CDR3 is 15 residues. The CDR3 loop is CASNERPFTNYEQYF. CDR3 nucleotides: TGTGCCAGCAACGAACGACCCTTCACGAATTACGAGCAGTACTTC.

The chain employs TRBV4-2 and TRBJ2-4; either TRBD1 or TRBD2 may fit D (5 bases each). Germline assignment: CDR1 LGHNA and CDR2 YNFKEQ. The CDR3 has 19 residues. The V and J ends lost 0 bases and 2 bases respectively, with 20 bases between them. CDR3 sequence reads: CASSQDWGGSDLTKNIQYF. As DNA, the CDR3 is TGTGCCAGCAGCCAAGACTGGGGCGGGTCAGATTTAACCAAAAACATTCAGTACTTC.

The CDR3 coding sequence is TGTGCCAGCCGCCCCGGGGAGACGAACACTGAAGCTTTCTTT. Its translation: CASRPGETNTEAFF. The chain joins TRBV28 to TRBJ1-1; no firm D call. Germline CDR1 reads MDHEN; CDR2 reads SYDVKM. V was shortened by 8 bases and J by 1 base, with 14 bases between the two germline ends. This CDR3 is 14 amino acids long. Using reference TRBV28 and TRBJ1-1 for the parts outside the CDR3, the full variable domain is DVKVTQSSRYLVKRTGEKVFLECVQDMDHENMFWYRQDPGLGLRLIYFSYDVKMKEKGDIPEGYSVSREKKERFSLILESASTNQTSMYLCASRPGETNTEAFFGQGTRLTVV.

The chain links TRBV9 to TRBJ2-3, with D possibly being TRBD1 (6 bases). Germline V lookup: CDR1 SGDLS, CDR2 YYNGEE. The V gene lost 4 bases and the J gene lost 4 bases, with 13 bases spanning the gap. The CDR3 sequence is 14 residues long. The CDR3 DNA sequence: TGTGCCAGCAGCATCGGACAGCCCGCAGATACGCAGTATTTT. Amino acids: CASSIGQPADTQYF.

In DNA, the CDR3 is TGCGCCAGCATAGACCCAGGGAAGGGGGTCAATCAGCCCCAGCATTTT. Translation: CASIDPGKGVNQPQHF. This chain links TRBV10-1 with TRBJ1-5; D is possibly TRBD1 (6 bases). Germline assignment: CDR1 WNHNN and CDR2 SYGVQD (reference sequence). This CDR3 contains 16 residues. V was clipped by 7 bases and J by 3 bases, with 19 bases between them.

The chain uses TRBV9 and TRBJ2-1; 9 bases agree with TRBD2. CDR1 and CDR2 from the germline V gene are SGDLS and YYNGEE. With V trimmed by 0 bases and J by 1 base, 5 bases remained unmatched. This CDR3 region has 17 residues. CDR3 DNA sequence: TGTGCCAGCAGCGTAGTCCCGGGACTAGCTTCCTACAATGAGCAGTTCTTC. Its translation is CASSVVPGLASYNEQFF.

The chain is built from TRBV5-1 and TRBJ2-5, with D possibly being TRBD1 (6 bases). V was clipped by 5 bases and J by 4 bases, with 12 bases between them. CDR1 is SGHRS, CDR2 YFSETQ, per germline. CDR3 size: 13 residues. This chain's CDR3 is CASRPGELETQYF. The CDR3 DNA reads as TGCGCCAGCAGGCCAGGGGAGTTAGAGACCCAGTACTTC.

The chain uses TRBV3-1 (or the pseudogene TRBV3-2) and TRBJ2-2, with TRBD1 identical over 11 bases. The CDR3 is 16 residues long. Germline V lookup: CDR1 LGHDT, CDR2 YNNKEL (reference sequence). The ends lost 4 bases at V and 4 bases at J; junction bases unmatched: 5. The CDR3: CASSPRTGGRTGELFF. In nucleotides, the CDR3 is TGTGCCAGCAGCCCCAGGACAGGGGGCCGCACCGGGGAGCTGTTTTTT.

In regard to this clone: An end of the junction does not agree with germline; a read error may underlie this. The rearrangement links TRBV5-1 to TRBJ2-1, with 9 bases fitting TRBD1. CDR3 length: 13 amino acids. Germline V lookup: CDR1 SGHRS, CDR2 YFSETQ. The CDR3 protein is CASSLAYEGTGLF. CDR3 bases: TGCGCCAGCAGCTTGGCATATGAGGGGACAGGGCTCTTC.

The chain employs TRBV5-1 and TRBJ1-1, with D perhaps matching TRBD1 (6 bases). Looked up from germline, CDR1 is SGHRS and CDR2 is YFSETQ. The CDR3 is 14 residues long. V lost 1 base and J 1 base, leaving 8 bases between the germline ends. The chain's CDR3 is CASSLTGSNTEAFF. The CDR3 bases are TGCGCCAGCAGCTTGACAGGGTCGAACACTGAAGCTTTCTTT. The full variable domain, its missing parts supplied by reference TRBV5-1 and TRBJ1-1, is KAGVTQTPRYLIKTRGQQVTLSCSPISGHRSVSWYQQTPGQGLQFLFEYFSETQRNKGNFPGRFSGRQFSNSRSEMNVSTLELGDSALYLCASSLTGSNTEAFFGQGTRLTVV.

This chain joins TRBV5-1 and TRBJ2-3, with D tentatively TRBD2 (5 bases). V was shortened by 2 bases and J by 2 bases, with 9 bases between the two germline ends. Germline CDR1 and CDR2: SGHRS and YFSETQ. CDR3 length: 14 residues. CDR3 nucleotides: TGCGCCAGCAGCTTAAGCGGACCCACAGATACGCAGTATTTT. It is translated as CASSLSGPTDTQYF.

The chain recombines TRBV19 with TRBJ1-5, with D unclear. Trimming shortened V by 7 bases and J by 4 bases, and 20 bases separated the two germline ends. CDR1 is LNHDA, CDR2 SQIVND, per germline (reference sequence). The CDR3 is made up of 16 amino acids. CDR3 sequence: CASNDRFGEYNQPQHF. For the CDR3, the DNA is TGTGCCAGTAACGACCGATTTGGAGAGTATAATCAGCCCCAGCATTTT.

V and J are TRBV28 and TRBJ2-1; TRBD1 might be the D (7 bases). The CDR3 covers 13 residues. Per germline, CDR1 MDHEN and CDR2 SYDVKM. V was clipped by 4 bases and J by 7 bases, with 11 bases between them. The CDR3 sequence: CASSSGGGNEQFF. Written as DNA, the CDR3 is TGTGCCAGCAGTTCAGGGGGAGGTAATGAGCAGTTCTTC.

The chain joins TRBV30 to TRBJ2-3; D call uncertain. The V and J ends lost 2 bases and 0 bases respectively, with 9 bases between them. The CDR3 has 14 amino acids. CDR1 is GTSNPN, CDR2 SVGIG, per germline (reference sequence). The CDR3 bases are TGTGCCTGGAGTAATAGTGGCAGCACAGATACGCAGTATTTT. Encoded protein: CAWSNSGSTDTQYF.

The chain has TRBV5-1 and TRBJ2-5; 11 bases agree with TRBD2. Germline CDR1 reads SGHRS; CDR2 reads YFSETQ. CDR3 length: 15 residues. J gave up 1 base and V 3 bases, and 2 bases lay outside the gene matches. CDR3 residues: CASSSGTSGQETQYF. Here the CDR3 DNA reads TGCGCCAGCAGCTCGGGGACTAGCGGCCAAGAGACCCAGTACTTC.

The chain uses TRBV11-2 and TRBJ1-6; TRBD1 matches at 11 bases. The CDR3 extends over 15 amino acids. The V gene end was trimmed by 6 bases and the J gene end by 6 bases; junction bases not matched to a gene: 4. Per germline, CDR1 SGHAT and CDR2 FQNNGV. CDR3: CASSPGTGGNSPLHF. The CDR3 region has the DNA TGTGCCAGCAGTCCCGGGACAGGGGGTAATTCACCCCTCCACTTT.

Written as DNA, the CDR3 is TGTGCCAGCAGCACGGGACAGGGGGCTGGTGAGCAGTACTTC. The encoded protein is CASSTGQGAGEQYF. The rearrangement links TRBV7-3 to TRBJ2-7; 12 bases align to TRBD1. CDR1 SGHTA and CDR2 FQGTGA come from the germline V gene. The CDR3 runs to 14 residues. Trimming cost V 5 bases and J 7 bases; bases outside gene matches: 6.

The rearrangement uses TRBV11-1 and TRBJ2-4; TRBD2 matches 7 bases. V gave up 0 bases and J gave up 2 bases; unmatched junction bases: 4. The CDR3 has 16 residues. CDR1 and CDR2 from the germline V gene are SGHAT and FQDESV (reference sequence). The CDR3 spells CASSLAPGGTKNIQYF. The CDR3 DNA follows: TGTGCCAGCAGCTTAGCCCCGGGAGGTACCAAAAACATTCAGTACTTC.

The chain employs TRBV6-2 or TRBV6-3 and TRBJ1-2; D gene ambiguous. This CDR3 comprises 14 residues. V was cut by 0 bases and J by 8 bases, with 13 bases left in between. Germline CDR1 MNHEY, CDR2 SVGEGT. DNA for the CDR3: TGTGCCAGCAGTTACTCGTTCCGGGTCGGCGGCTACACCTTC. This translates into CASSYSFRVGGYTF.

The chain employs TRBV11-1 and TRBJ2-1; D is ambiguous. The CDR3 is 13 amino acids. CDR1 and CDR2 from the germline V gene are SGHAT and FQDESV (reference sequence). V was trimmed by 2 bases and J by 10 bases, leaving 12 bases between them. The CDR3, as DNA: TGTGCCAGCAGCTTATGGGAAAGGACCGAGCAGTTCTTC. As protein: CASSLWERTEQFF.